This T cell receptor (beta chain) was captured in a study of T-cell memory formation after mild COVID-19. The CDR3 sequence is 13 residues long. Trimming removed 2 bases at V and 4 bases at J, with 8 bases between. TCRdb re-derived calls from the 5' RACE reads in MiXCR, one entry per CDR3 protein. The table records 170,000 or so distinct CDR3 sequences, roughly 23% of them present only once. Sequencing used PBMCs or a T cell subset sorted from them (not recorded which). V usage is TRBV12-3 or TRBV12-4 and J usage is TRBJ1-2; D call uncertain. The clonotype comes from an adult woman who had mild COVID-19 (a few samples of this study predate the infection). Cell type and time point are not known. The CDR3 DNA follows: TGTGCCAGCAGTTTAATAGGAGGCTATGGCTACACCTTC. Protein product: CASSLIGGYGYTF.